This T cell receptor (beta chain) comes out of a study of blood T cells in healthy people across ages. There are a few counts of this clonotype. Germline V gene data show CDR1 as SGHDT and CDR2 as YYEEEE. The CDR3 is made up of 15 amino acids. Trimming removed 4 bases at V and 4 bases at J, with 15 bases between. With a J-beta primer mix and a sample-barcoded 5' primer, a second PCR ran roughly 6 to 11 cycles. One entry per CDR3 protein results from TCRdb running MiXCR on the 5' RACE reads. The sample has more than 800,000 distinct CDR3 sequences; 29% are singletons. The chain uses TRBV5-6 and TRBJ1-5; possibly TRBD1 for D (6 bases). The sample consisted of blood. This clonotype was sampled from a woman at least 80 years old in good health. The CDR3 spells CASSNRGAGNQPQHF. The DNA for the CDR3 is TGTGCCAGCAGCAACCGGGGGGCGGGAAATCAGCCCCAGCATTTT. Combining the CDR3 with reference TRBV5-6 and TRBJ1-5 gives the whole variable domain DAGVTQSPTHLIKTRGQQVTLRCSPKSGHDTVSWYQQALGQGPQFIFQYYEEEERQRGNFPDRFSGHQFPNYSSELNVNALLLGDSALYLCASSNRGAGNQPQHFGDGTRLSIL.